Listed below are T cell receptor beta chains from one sample, sequenced in a study of T cells after yellow fever vaccination. TCRdb reprocessed the 5' RACE reads via MiXCR and lists one record per CDR3 protein. Here the sample spans about 340,000 distinct CDR3 sequences, approximately 12% being singletons. The sample here was CD4+ T cells sorted from PBMCs, taken 15 days after the yellow fever booster vaccination. Source of these receptors: a young man who received the YFV17D yellow fever vaccine. Both conserved end residues are part of each CDR3. Each record gives: D gene, V gene, clone size, J gene, CDR3 protein, CDR3 DNA. D genes are given only for firm matches. Size is stated for part of the rows, as once, few or many counts, or as a class when the clone is expanded.

TRBD1	TRBV9	once	TRBJ2-3	CASSVDPPQGARDTQYF	TGTGCCAGCAGCGTAGACCCGCCCCAGGGGGCTAGGGATACGCAGTATTTT
.	TRBV12-3/TRBV12-4	once	TRBJ2-3	CASKGSSSRADTQYF	TGTGCCAGCAAGGGCAGCAGTAGTCGGGCAGATACGCAGTATTTT
.	TRBV7-9	once	TRBJ2-4	CATPGGVGNIQYF	TGTGCCACTCCCGGGGGAGTAGGAAACATTCAGTACTTC
.	TRBV12-3/TRBV12-4	many	TRBJ2-1	CASGGSSYNEQFF	TGTGCCAGCGGGGGGAGCTCCTACAATGAGCAGTTCTTC
TRBD1	TRBV6-5	.	TRBJ1-6	CASSPWFKWDRVSPLHF	TGTGCCAGCAGTCCCTGGTTTAAGTGGGACAGGGTTTCACCCCTCCACTTT
TRBD2	TRBV7-3	many	TRBJ2-3	CASRFSGGTDTQYF	TGTGCCAGCAGGTTTAGCGGGGGGACAGATACGCAGTATTTT
TRBD1	TRBV20-1	.	TRBJ2-3	CSARFLGQGTDTQYF	TGCAGTGCTAGGTTCCTAGGACAGGGCACAGATACGCAGTATTTT
TRBD2	TRBV3-1	few	TRBJ2-1	CASSQSPGTTANEQFF	TGTGCCAGCAGCCAGAGTCCAGGGACTACGGCAAATGAGCAGTTCTTC
.	TRBV7-8	.	TRBJ1-4	CATRWAETNEKLFF	TGTGCCACCAGGTGGGCAGAGACTAATGAAAAACTGTTTTTT
TRBD1	TRBV7-2	many	TRBJ1-1	CASRQGMNTEAFF	TGTGCCAGCAGACAGGGGATGAACACTGAAGCTTTCTTT
.	TRBV5-1	.	TRBJ2-2	CASSIETRTGELFF	TGCGCCAGCAGCATAGAAACGCGGACCGGGGAGCTGTTTTTT
.	TRBV18	.	TRBJ2-6	CASSPNARPLSGANVLTF	TGTGCCAGCTCACCTAACGCTCGACCCCTATCTGGGGCCAACGTCCTGACTTTC
TRBD2	TRBV12-3/TRBV12-4	.	TRBJ2-7	CASVLDSGGPKDEQYF	TGTGCCAGCGTCCTCGATAGCGGGGGCCCTAAGGACGAGCAGTACTTC
.	TRBV11-2	few	TRBJ1-5	CASSLGPIQPQHF	TGTGCCAGCAGCTTAGGACCCATCCAGCCCCAGCATTTT
.	TRBV14	few	TRBJ1-1	CASSQEGQRPIWKNTEAFF	TGTGCCAGCAGCCAAGAAGGACAGAGACCCATTTGGAAGAACACTGAAGCTTTCTTT
.	TRBV7-6	few	TRBJ2-2	CASSLEPRGSTGELFF	TGTGCCAGCAGCTTAGAACCCAGGGGCAGCACCGGGGAGCTGTTTTTT
.	TRBV5-6	.	TRBJ2-1	CASSLWSGNEQFF	TGTGCCAGCAGCTTGTGGTCGGGCAATGAGCAGTTCTTC
.	TRBV5-1	.	TRBJ2-1	CASSLIQGSGNEQFF	TGCGCCAGCAGCTTGATCCAGGGATCGGGCAATGAGCAGTTCTTC
.	TRBV7-2	.	TRBJ1-2	CASSLGGRRGSYGYTF	TGTGCCAGCAGCTTAGGGGGGAGGAGGGGCAGCTATGGCTACACCTTC
TRBD1	TRBV3-1	few	TRBJ2-2	CASSQRKDRRYTGELFF	TGTGCCAGCAGCCAACGAAAGGACAGGAGGTACACCGGGGAGCTGTTTTTT
.	TRBV18	many	TRBJ1-1	CASSPPLGLNTEAFF	TGTGCCAGCTCACCACCCTTAGGGCTGAACACTGAAGCTTTCTTT
.	TRBV24-1	few	TRBJ2-3	CATAGRTDTQYF	TGTGCCACCGCAGGGCGCACAGATACGCAGTATTTT
.	TRBV11-2	.	TRBJ1-1	CASSLGAQNTEAFF	TGTGCCAGCAGCTTAGGAGCCCAGAACACTGAAGCTTTCTTT
TRBD2	TRBV20-1	.	TRBJ2-5	CSAHYGLAGAGETQYF	TGCAGTGCTCATTACGGACTAGCGGGGGCCGGGGAGACCCAGTACTTC
TRBD1	TRBV9	.	TRBJ1-4	CASSARAGTGNLANEKLFF	TGTGCCAGCAGCGCTCGAGCCGGGACAGGGAATCTTGCGAATGAAAAACTGTTTTTT
.	TRBV4-2	few	TRBJ2-3	CASSMVALGDTQYF	TGTGCCAGCAGCATGGTGGCCCTGGGAGATACGCAGTATTTT
.	TRBV15	.	TRBJ1-2	CATSRDRDYGYTF	TGTGCCACCAGCAGGGATAGAGACTATGGCTACACCTTC
TRBD2	TRBV7-7	.	TRBJ2-1	CASSSPRDITPVGLAGGSNEQFF	TGTGCTAGCAGCTCACCTCGGGACATTACACCGGTGGGACTAGCGGGGGGCTCCAATGAGCAGTTCTTC